This T cell receptor (beta chain) was captured in a study of T-cell reconstitution after alpha-beta-depleted transplantation in children. Study results and limitations: One year after transplant, T-cell counts and diversity came mostly from newly produced T cells. Surviving recipient cells, namely T cells and thymic progenitors, were the source of high day-60 TCRbeta diversity in some patients. Several hundred rapidly expanded clones from non-depleted graft cells reportedly supplied alpha-beta T cells about two months post-transplant.

In germline, CDR1 is SGHDN, CDR2 FVKESK. CDR3 length: 17 residues. The V gene lost 0 bases and the J gene lost 0 bases, with 9 bases spanning the gap. Unique molecular identifiers tagged the TCRbeta library. TCRdb passed the PCR reads through MiXCR, listing each CDR3 protein once. The sample records 500,000 to 650,000 distinct CDR3 sequences, 10% to 15% being singletons. Notes on this clonotype: The target antigen is unknown.

V is TRBV14 and J is TRBJ1-6; D not resolved. The specimen was PBMCs, mostly from graft donor cells, collected 360 days after TCRalphabeta/CD19-depleted stem cell transplant. This receptor was taken from a male patient aged 10-17 years who had a stem cell transplant for acute myeloid leukemia, so the T cells may come from the graft donor. CDR3 DNA: TGTGCCAGCAGCCAAGATCAAGATGGCTCCTATAATTCACCCCTCCACTTT. This sequence encodes CASSQDQDGSYNSPLHF.